This T cell receptor (beta chain) was recorded in a study of T cell changes during pregnancy in multiple sclerosis. Between the trimmed V and J ends, which lost 7 bases and 1 base, there was a span of 10 bases. This CDR3 is built from 13 residues. From germline, CDR1 is MNHNS and CDR2 SASEGT. Some clones are missing from TCRdb's copy, which holds only in-frame ones; the method was immunoSEQ multiplex PCR. The sample records 70,000 to 100,000 clones, 80% to 95% being singletons. The receptor's source is a female donor in good health, enrolled as a control in a pregnancy study. Sequencing was performed on peripheral blood, taken in the third trimester of pregnancy. The rearrangement uses TRBV6-1 and TRBJ2-5; maybe TRBD2 (5 bases). CDR3 bases: TGTGCCAGCACTTGGACTTCCCAAGAGACCCAGTACTTC. Translated, it gives CASTWTSQETQYF.